The 26 T cell receptor beta chains below all came from one sample that was sequenced in a study of graft-versus-host responses after intestinal transplantation. Profiled with immunoSEQ multiplex PCR; TCRdb holds only in-frame clones, not every one. The table has fewer than 80,000 clones, more than 90% seen once. The antigens for these receptors are not known. This specimen consisted of unstimulated CD8+ T cells sorted from spleen or lymph node cells, obtained before transplant. These TCRs come from a human donor who was the organ donor for an intestinal transplant.

The V gene is TRBV6-1, the J gene TRBJ2-7, with a tentative D call TRBD2 (6 bases). Per the germline V gene, CDR1 is MNHNS and CDR2 is SASEGT. The V end was cut by 2 bases, the J end by 3 bases, with 17 bases between. The CDR3 consists of 16 residues. The CDR3 DNA reads as TGTGCCAGCAGTGAATGGAGGGCTTCGCCGGGCTACGAGCAGTACTTC. The encoded protein is CASSEWRASPGYEQYF.

For the CDR3, the DNA is TGTGCCAGCAGTCTAGCCGGGACTCACTACAATGAGCAGTTCTTC. Residues: CASSLAGTHYNEQFF. This chain links TRBV2 with TRBJ2-1; TRBD2 might be the D (6 bases). The length of the CDR3 is 15 residues. V was shortened by 5 bases and J by 3 bases, with 14 bases between the two germline ends. Per germline, CDR1 SNHLY and CDR2 FYNNEI.

This chain uses TRBV29-1 with TRBJ2-7; D possibly corresponds to TRBD1 (6 bases). This CDR3 has 12 residues. Germline V gene lookup returns CDR1 SQVTM and CDR2 ANQGSEA. The ends were cut back, 3 bases at V and 3 bases at J, with 9 bases in the middle. The CDR3 spells CSVDPGDYEQYF. CDR3 in DNA: TGCAGCGTTGATCCAGGGGACTACGAGCAGTACTTC.

The CDR3 coding sequence is TGCGCCAGCAGCTTGCCCTCGGTTTGGTCGGTTGCCGTGACAGATACGCAGTATTTT. Translated: CASSLPSVWSVAVTDTQYF. V gene TRBV5-1 combines with J gene TRBJ2-3; no clear D. Trimming cost V 1 base and J 3 bases, with 24 bases left between them. There are 19 residues in the CDR3. Germline lookup yields CDR1 SGHRS and CDR2 YFSETQ.

J is TRBJ1-5 and V is TRBV7-3, with TRBD1 matching over 7 bases. CDR3 length equals 14 residues. The junction had 4 bases not matched to a gene; V was cut back by 8 bases and J by 0 bases. Germline V lookup: CDR1 SGHTA, CDR2 FQGTGA. In DNA form, the CDR3 reads TGTGCCAGCGGTTCAGGGGGTAGCAATCAGCCCCAGCATTTT. Translated: CASGSGGSNQPQHF.

J is TRBJ2-7 and V is TRBV4-2; D call uncertain. The CDR3 sequence is 14 residues long. Germline-derived CDR1 and CDR2 are LGHNA and YNFKEQ. The V and J ends lost 0 bases and 2 bases respectively, with 8 bases between them. CDR3 nucleotide sequence: TGTGCCAGCAGCCAAGATAAGGAGCCCTACGAGCAGTACTTC. It yields the protein CASSQDKEPYEQYF.

J is TRBJ2-5 and V is TRBV4-1, with 10 nucleotides matching TRBD2. Germline values: CDR1 MGHRA, CDR2 YSYEKL. CDR3 length equals 16 residues. Losses at the gene ends were 0 bases for V and 4 bases for J; bases not matched to a gene: 5. CDR3 residues: CASSQDFLAGVETQYF. The CDR3 region has the DNA TGCGCCAGCAGCCAAGATTTCCTAGCGGGAGTAGAGACCCAGTACTTC.

This clone is a singleton in its sample. The chain couples TRBV7-8 to TRBJ1-1; D is unclear. The CDR3 has 14 residues. V gave up 3 bases and J gave up 3 bases, with 11 bases separating them. CDR1 is SGHVS and CDR2 is FQNEAQ in the germline V gene. The CDR3 here is CASSFFRDHTEAFF. The DNA for the CDR3 is TGTGCCAGCAGCTTCTTCCGGGATCACACTGAAGCTTTCTTT.

V usage is TRBV4-3 and J usage is TRBJ2-6; 9 nucleotides agree with TRBD1. From germline, CDR1 is LGHNA and CDR2 YSLEER. The CDR3 covers 20 residues. V lost 1 base and J lost 2; bases outside the gene matches: 12. The DNA for the CDR3 is TGCGCCAGCAGCCAAGGGGACCCGGGACAGGGCCCTCCTGGGGCCAACGTCCTGACTTTC. This codes for CASSQGDPGQGPPGANVLTF.

V usage is TRBV13 and J usage is TRBJ2-1; D perhaps matches TRBD2 (6 bases). Germline lookup yields CDR1 PRHDT and CDR2 FYEKMQ (reference sequence). There are 16 residues in the CDR3. V was shortened by 2 bases and J by 5 bases, with 16 bases between the two germline ends. CDR3 in amino acids: CASSLPRLGEDNEQFF. In DNA form, the CDR3 reads TGTGCCAGCAGCTTACCCCGACTAGGAGAAGACAATGAGCAGTTCTTC.

The V and J genes are TRBV9 and TRBJ1-5; D possibly corresponds to TRBD1 (5 bases). The V gene lost 1 base and the J gene lost 0 bases, with 8 bases spanning the gap. The CDR3 spans 15 residues. The germline gives CDR1 SGDLS, CDR2 YYNGEE. CDR3 in DNA: TGTGCCAGCAGCGTATGGGGCAATAGCAATCAGCCCCAGCATTTT. Translating it yields CASSVWGNSNQPQHF.

The genes are TRBV27 and TRBJ2-7; D remains ambiguous. Germline V gene sequence: CDR1 MNHEY, CDR2 SMNVEV (reference sequence). The CDR3 loop spans 13 amino acids. V dropped 3 bases and J dropped 0 bases, with 6 bases sitting between them. CDR3: CASSFGFSYEQYF. The DNA for the CDR3 is TGTGCCAGCAGTTTCGGGTTCTCCTACGAGCAGTACTTC.

This clone was recorded only once. The rearrangement uses TRBV4-1 and TRBJ2-7, with 7 nucleotides matching TRBD2. The CDR3 consists of 16 residues. With V trimmed by 1 base and J by 5 bases, 11 bases remained unmatched. The germline V gene has CDR1 MGHRA and CDR2 YSYEKL. The CDR3 sequence: CASSQGGGGRRNEQYF. DNA for the CDR3: TGCGCCAGCAGCCAAGGAGGAGGCGGGAGAAGGAACGAGCAGTACTTC.

The CDR3: CASSDSPREDHTGELFF. Written as DNA, the CDR3 is TGTGCCAGCAGCGACTCGCCCCGGGAGGATCACACCGGGGAGCTGTTTTTT. The chain joins TRBV9 to TRBJ2-2; the match to TRBD2 covers 7 bases. V gave up 3 bases and J gave up 3 bases; unmatched junction bases: 11. CDR1 and CDR2 (germline): SGDLS, YYNGEE. The CDR3 has 17 residues.

DNA for the CDR3: TGTGCCAGCAGTCTGTGGGGGCCCTATGGTGAAGCGGGAGTCGGATTAAACTACGAGCAGTACTTC. It translates to CASSLWGPYGEAGVGLNYEQYF. V gene TRBV28 combines with J gene TRBJ2-5, with 8 bases lining up with TRBD2. The DNA end is a closer match to TRBJ2-7, so the J assignment may be wrong. The CDR3 length is 22 residues. The germline CDR1 and CDR2 sequences are MDHEN and SYDVKM.

The chain couples TRBV7-9 to TRBJ1-1, with TRBD1 identical over 7 bases. The ends lost 5 bases at V and 6 bases at J; junction bases unmatched: 12. The CDR3 totals 15 residues. Germline V gene data show CDR1 as SEHNR and CDR2 as FQNEAQ (reference sequence). The CDR3 is CASSHRQGLRAEAFF. CDR3 nucleotide sequence: TGTGCCAGCAGCCACCGACAGGGACTGAGGGCTGAAGCTTTCTTT.

The chain joins TRBV28 to TRBJ2-2; weak D call: TRBD2 (5 bases). Trimming removed 3 bases at V and 1 base at J, with 12 bases between. The CDR3 length is 16 residues. Germline V CDR1 and CDR2: MDHEN, SYDVKM. CDR3 in DNA: TGTGCCAGCAGTTTCCCGGCGACTATGAACACCGGGGAGCTGTTTTTT. Protein product: CASSFPATMNTGELFF.

With respect to this clone: The germline gene is not matched at one end of the junction; a read error may be the cause. The chain carries TRBV7-7 and TRBJ2-7; the D gene is possibly TRBD2 (5 bases). The CDR3 is 15 amino acids. Germline CDR1 reads SSHAT; CDR2 reads FNYEAQ (reference sequence). CDR3 in amino acids: CASSLGSASWSEQYF. The DNA of the CDR3 is TGTGCTAGCAGCTTAGGGAGCGCTTCCTGGTCCGAGCAGTACTTC.

This chain uses TRBV27 with TRBJ1-1; a weak D match, TRBD1 (6 bases). CDR1 and CDR2 from the germline V gene are MNHEY and SMNVEV (reference sequence). CDR3 length: 16 amino acids. V lost 2 bases, J lost 1 base, and 14 bases lay in between. The CDR3 is CASSLGVRGANTEAFF. CDR3 DNA sequence: TGTGCCAGCAGTTTAGGGGTCCGGGGGGCGAACACTGAAGCTTTCTTT.

The chain links TRBV5-5 to TRBJ2-1; a possible D gene is TRBD1 (6 bases). The germline V gene has CDR1 SGHKS and CDR2 YYEKEE (reference sequence). The CDR3 has 16 amino acids. V was clipped by 4 bases and J by 0 bases, with 14 bases between them. The CDR3 nucleotides are TGTGCCAGCAGCGGGTGGGACAAAAGCTCCTACAATGAGCAGTTCTTC. This encodes CASSGWDKSSYNEQFF.

The CDR3 nucleotides are TGTGCCAGCCCAGCCAACAAAGATAGCGGTGAGCAGTACTTC. Translated, it gives CASPANKDSGEQYF. The rearrangement uses TRBV6-1 and TRBJ2-7; tentatively, D is TRBD2 (6 bases). The germline V and J ends were trimmed by 8 bases and 7 bases, with 21 bases remaining between them. CDR1 and CDR2 from the germline V gene are MNHNS and SASEGT. The CDR3 is made up of 14 amino acids.

V usage is TRBV14 and J usage is TRBJ2-2; no reliable D call. Germline V gives CDR1 SGHDN, CDR2 FVKESK. The V and J ends lost 5 bases and 3 bases respectively, with 4 bases between them. This CDR3 region has 12 residues. The CDR3 sequence is CASSFDTGELFF. Written as DNA, the CDR3 is TGTGCCAGCAGCTTCGACACCGGGGAGCTGTTTTTT.

The CDR3 sequence is CASSQTTSANYEQYF. The CDR3 nucleotides read TGCGCCAGCAGCCAAACGACTAGCGCGAACTACGAGCAGTACTTC. The chain employs TRBV4-1 and TRBJ2-7, with 8 bases that match TRBD2. The V gene's germline CDR1 is MGHRA and CDR2 YSYEKL. V dropped 2 bases and J dropped 3; count of bases not matched to a gene: 6. The CDR3 runs 15 residues.

The gene calls are TRBV27 and TRBJ2-1; TRBD2 agrees at 9 bases. V was clipped by 5 bases and J by 14 bases; unmatched bases: 13. Germline CDR1 is MNHEY and CDR2 is SMNVEV (reference sequence). The CDR3 totals 14 residues. CDR3 DNA: TGTGCCAGCAGTGGATCACCTGGCGGGGGGGAGAAGTTCTTC. It encodes CASSGSPGGGEKFF.

CDR3 nucleotides: TGTGCCAGCAGCTTAACCCGACTAGCGGGAGAAGAGACCCAGTACTTC. This sequence encodes CASSLTRLAGEETQYF. This chain uses TRBV7-3 with TRBJ2-5; 12 bases match TRBD2. V was clipped by 0 bases and J by 3 bases; unmatched bases: 2. The CDR3 has 16 residues. Germline loops: CDR1 SGHTA, CDR2 FQGTGA.

The rearrangement uses TRBV29-1 and TRBJ2-1, with TRBD2 matching over 7 bases. Germline loops: CDR1 SQVTM, CDR2 ANQGSEA. The CDR3 runs to 17 residues. Germline trimming cut 3 bases from V and 0 bases from J; bases unmatched to any gene: 11. The CDR3, as DNA: TGCAGCGTTGAGGGAGTGGTGGGAGGGCCCTCCTACAATGAGCAGTTCTTC. Encoded protein: CSVEGVVGGPSYNEQFF.